The clone carrying this TCR beta chain was counted many times. As yet, its antigen is unknown. At one end, the junction sequence differs from germline, possibly due to a read error. The CDR3 is made up of 15 amino acids. Germline assignment: CDR1 DFQATT and CDR2 SNEGSKA (reference sequence). The data originate from a study of T cells after yellow fever vaccination. Background on the study: Preparation of the low-cell-number fractions used SMART-Seq v4 Ultra Low Input.

TCRdb re-called the 5' RACE reads with MiXCR, one entry per CDR3 protein. The profile shows fewer than 350,000 distinct CDR3 sequences, approximately 4.3% of them singletons. Regarding the study as a whole: Post-booster reappearance was seen for most primary-vaccination clones (96% CD4, around 90% CD8).

This sequence joins TRBV20-1 and TRBJ2-3; 12 bases are a match to TRBD2. This receptor was identified in a man aged 18-30 years who received the YFV17D yellow fever vaccine. The source was PBMCs, collected 15 days after the yellow fever booster vaccination. CDR3 in amino acids: CSAPLAGGSRDTQYF. The CDR3 bases are TGCAGTGCTCCACTAGCGGGGGGCAGCAGAGATACGCAGTATTTT.